This T cell receptor beta chain was observed in a study of beta chain features in type 1 diabetes. Study results and caveats: In type 1 diabetes patients, VDJ junctions had fewer insertions; deletions at these junctions were more frequent. PCR might show a preference for shorter templates, equally across patients and controls.

On this clone itself: Its antigen is unidentified.

Trimming pared 0 bases from V and 1 base from J, leaving 10 bases between. The germline V gene encodes CDR1 MNHNS and CDR2 SASEGT. This CDR3 spans 16 amino acids. Reverse transcription of all isolated RNA meant that expressed TCRB transcripts were sequenced. Sequenced by immunoSEQ multiplex PCR; TCRdb stores in-frame clones only, minus some. The profile shows more than 60,000 clones, around three fifths of them singletons. CD4+ naive, central memory, regulatory and stem cell-like memory cells were sorted via CD45RO/CCR7/CD25/CD127/CD95/CD27. Purities over 98% were achieved in all sorted populations. The chain carries TRBV6-1 and TRBJ2-1, with D tentatively TRBD2 (6 bases). The sequencing input was Tregs from blood. The origin of this receptor is a woman aged 18 to 35 in good health. The CDR3 nucleotides read TGTGCCAGCAGTGAAGCGCGGGGATTTTCCTACAATGAGCAGTTCTTC. It yields the protein CASSEARGFSYNEQFF.